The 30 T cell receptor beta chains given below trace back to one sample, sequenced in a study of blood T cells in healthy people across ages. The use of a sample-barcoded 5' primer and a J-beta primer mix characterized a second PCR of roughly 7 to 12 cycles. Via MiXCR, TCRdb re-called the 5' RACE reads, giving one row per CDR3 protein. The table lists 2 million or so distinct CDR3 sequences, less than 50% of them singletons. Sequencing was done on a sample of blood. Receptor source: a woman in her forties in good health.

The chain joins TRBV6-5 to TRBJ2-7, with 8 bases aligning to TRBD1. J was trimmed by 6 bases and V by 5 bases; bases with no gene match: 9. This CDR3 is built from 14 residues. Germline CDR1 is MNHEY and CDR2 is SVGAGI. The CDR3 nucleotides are TGTGCCAGCAGTACGACCCGGACAGGGACCGAGCAGTACTTC. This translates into CASSTTRTGTEQYF.

In DNA, the CDR3 is TGCAGTACCTACAGGAGCGGGGGGGCCCCAGATACGCAGTATTTT. It is translated as CSTYRSGGAPDTQYF. The rearrangement links TRBV20-1 to TRBJ2-3, with 10 bases aligning to TRBD2. Trimming at V came to 8 bases and at J to 4 bases, leaving 12 bases not matched to a gene. Germline V CDR1 and CDR2: DFQATT, SNEGSKA (reference sequence). The CDR3 consists of 15 residues.

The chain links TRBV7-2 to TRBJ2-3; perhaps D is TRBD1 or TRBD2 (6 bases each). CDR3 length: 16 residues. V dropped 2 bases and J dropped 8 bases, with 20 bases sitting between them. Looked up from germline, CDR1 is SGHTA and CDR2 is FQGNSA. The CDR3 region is CASSLRRGGSRGTQYF. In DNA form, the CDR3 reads TGTGCCAGCAGCTTAAGACGCGGAGGGTCCAGGGGTACGCAGTATTTT.

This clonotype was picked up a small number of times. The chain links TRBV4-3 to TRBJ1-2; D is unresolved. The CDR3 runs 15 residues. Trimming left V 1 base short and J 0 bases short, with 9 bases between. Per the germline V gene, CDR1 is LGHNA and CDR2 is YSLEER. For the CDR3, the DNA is TGCGCCAGCAGCCAAGCGGAACCCGCTAACTATGGCTACACCTTC. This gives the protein CASSQAEPANYGYTF.

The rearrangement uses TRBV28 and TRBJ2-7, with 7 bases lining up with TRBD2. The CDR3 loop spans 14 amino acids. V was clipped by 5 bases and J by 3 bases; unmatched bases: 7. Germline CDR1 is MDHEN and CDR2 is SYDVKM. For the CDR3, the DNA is TGTGCCAGCAGTAGCGGGGCCACCGTCTACGAGCAGTACTTC. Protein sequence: CASSSGATVYEQYF.

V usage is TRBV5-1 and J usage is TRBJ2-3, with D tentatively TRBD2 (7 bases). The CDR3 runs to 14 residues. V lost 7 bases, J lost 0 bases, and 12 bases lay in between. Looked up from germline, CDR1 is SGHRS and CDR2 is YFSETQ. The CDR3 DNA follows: TGCGCCAGCGGGGGGGCGACTAGCACAGATACGCAGTATTTT. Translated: CASGGATSTDTQYF.

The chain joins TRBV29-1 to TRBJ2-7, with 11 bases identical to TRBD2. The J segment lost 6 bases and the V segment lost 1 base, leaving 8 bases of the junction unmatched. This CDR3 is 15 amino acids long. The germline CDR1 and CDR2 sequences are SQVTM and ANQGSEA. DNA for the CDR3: TGCAGCGTTGAAGGGATAGCGGGAGGGCCTGGCGAGCAGTACTTC. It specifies CSVEGIAGGPGEQYF.

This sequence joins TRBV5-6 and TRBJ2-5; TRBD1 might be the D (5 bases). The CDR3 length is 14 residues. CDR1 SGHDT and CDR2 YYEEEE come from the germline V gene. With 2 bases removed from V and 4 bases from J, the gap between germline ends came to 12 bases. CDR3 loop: CASSLGDEGETQYF. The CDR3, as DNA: TGTGCCAGCAGCTTAGGGGATGAAGGAGAGACCCAGTACTTC.

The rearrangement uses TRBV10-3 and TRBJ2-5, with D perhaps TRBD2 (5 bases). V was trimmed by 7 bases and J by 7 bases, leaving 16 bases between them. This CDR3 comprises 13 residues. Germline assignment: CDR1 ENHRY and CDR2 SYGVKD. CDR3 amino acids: CAINDGLILTQYF. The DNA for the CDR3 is TGTGCCATCAATGACGGACTCATTTTGACCCAGTACTTC.

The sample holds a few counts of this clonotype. In DNA, the CDR3 is TGTGCCAGCAGAGGACAGAAACAAGAGACCCAGTACTTC. Encoded protein: CASRGQKQETQYF. The chain links TRBV4-2 to TRBJ2-5, with D perhaps TRBD1 (6 bases). The V gene's germline CDR1 is LGHNA and CDR2 YNFKEQ. This CDR3 has 13 residues. With 6 bases removed from V and 2 bases from J, the gap between germline ends came to 10 bases.

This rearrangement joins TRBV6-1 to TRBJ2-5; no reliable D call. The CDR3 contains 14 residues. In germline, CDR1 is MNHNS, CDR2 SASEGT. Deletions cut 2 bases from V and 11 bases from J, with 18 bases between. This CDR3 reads CASSESRSYNEQYF. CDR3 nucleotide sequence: TGTGCCAGCAGTGAAAGTAGGTCCTACAATGAGCAGTACTTC.

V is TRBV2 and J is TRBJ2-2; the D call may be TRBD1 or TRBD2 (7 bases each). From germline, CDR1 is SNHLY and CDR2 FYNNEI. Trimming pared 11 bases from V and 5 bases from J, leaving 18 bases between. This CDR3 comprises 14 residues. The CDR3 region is CAGGRDRATGELFF. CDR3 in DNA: TGTGCCGGGGGGAGGGACAGAGCAACCGGGGAGCTGTTTTTT.

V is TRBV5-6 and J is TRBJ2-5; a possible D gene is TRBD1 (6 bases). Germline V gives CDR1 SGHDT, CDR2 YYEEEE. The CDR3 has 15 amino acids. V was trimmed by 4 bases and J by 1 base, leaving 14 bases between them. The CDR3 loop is CASSRTVPRQETQYF. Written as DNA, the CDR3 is TGTGCCAGCAGCCGGACAGTTCCGCGCCAAGAGACCCAGTACTTC.

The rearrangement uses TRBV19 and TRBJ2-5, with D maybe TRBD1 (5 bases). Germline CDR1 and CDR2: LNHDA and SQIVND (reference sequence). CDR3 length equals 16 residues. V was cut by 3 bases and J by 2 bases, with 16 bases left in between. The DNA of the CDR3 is TGTGCCAGTAGTATCGAGGCCCGACAGAATCAAGAGACCCAGTACTTC. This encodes CASSIEARQNQETQYF.

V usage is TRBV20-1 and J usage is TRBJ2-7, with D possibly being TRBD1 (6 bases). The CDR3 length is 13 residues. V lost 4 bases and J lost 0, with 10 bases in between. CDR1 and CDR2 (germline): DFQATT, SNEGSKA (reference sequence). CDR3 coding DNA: TGCAGTGCTATCCGGACAGTCTCCTACGAGCAGTACTTC. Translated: CSAIRTVSYEQYF.

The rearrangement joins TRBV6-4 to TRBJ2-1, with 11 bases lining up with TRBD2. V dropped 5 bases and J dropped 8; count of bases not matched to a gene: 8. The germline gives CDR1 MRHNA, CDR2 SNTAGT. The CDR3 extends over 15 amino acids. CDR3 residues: CASSPSGGYMYEQFF. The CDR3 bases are TGTGCCAGCAGTCCTAGCGGGGGGTATATGTATGAGCAGTTCTTC.

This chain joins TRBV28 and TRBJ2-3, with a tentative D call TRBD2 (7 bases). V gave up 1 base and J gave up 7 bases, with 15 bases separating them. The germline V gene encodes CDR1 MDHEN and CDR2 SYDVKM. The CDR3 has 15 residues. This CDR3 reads CASSLSGGGIHTQYF. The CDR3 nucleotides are TGTGCCAGCAGTTTATCGGGGGGCGGTATCCATACGCAGTATTTT.

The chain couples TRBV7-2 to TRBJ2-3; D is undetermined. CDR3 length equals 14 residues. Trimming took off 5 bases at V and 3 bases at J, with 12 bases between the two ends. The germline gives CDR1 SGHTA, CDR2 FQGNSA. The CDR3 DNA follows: TGTGCCAGCAGCCTCCAACGATGGACAGATACGCAGTATTTT. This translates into CASSLQRWTDTQYF.

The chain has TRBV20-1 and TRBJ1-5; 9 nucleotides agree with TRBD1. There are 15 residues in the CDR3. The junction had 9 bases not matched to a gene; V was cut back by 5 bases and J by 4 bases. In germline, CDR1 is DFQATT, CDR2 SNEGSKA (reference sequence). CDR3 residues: CSALRTGDPNQPQHF. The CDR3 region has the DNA TGCAGTGCTTTGCGGACAGGGGACCCAAATCAGCCCCAGCATTTT.

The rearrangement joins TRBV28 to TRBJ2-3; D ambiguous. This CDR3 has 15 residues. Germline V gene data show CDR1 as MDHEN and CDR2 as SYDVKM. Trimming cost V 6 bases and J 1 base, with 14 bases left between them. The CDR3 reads CASRSRNGRTDTQYF. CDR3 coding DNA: TGTGCCAGCAGAAGCCGGAATGGTCGCACAGATACGCAGTATTTT.

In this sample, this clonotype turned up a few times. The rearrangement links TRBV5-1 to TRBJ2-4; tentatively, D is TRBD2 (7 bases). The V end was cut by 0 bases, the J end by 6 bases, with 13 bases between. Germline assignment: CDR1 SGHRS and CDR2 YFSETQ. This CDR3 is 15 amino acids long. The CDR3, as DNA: TGCGCCAGCAGCTTGGAAGTGGGAGGGGGAAACATTCAGTACTTC. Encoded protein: CASSLEVGGGNIQYF.

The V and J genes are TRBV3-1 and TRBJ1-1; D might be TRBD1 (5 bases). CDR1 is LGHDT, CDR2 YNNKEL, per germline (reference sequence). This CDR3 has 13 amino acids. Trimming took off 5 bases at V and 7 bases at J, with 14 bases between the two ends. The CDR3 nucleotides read TGTGCCAGCAGCGAACCCTCGGGGGGTGAAGCTTTCTTT. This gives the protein CASSEPSGGEAFF. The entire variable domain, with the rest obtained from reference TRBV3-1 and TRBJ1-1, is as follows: DTAVSQTPKYLVTQMGNDKSIKCEQNLGHDTMYWYKQDSKKFLKIMFSYNNKELIINETVPNRFSPKSPDKAHLNLHINSLELGDSAVYFCASSEPSGGEAFFGQGTRLTVV.

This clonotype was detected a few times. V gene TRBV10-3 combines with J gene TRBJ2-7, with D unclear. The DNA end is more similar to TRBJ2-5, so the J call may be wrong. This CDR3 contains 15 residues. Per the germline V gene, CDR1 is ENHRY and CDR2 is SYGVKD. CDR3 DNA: TGTGCCATCAGTGAGGGGCACTTTCTGGGGGAGACCCAGTACTTC. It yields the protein CAISEGHFLGETQYF.

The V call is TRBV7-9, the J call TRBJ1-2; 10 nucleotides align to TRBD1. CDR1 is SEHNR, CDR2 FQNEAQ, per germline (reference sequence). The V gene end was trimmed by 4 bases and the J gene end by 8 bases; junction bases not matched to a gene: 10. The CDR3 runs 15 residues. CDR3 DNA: TGTGCCAGCAGCTCGGCTCAAGACAGGGGGCCGGGCTACACCTTC. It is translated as CASSSAQDRGPGYTF.

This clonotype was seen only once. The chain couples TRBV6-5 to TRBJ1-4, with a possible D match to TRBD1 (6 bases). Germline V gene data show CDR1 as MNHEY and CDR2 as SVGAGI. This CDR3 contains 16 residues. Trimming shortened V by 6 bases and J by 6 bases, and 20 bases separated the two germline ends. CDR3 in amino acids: CASRRGPGGGYEKLFF. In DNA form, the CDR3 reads TGTGCCAGCAGGCGGGGACCGGGAGGGGGTTATGAAAAACTGTTTTTT.

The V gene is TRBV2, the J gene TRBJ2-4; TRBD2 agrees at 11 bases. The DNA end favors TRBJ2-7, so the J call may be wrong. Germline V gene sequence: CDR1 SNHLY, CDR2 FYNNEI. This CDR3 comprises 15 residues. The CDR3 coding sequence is TGTGCCAGCAGTGCCTCTAGCGGGGGGAGCGACGAGCAGTACTTC. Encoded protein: CASSASSGGSDEQYF.

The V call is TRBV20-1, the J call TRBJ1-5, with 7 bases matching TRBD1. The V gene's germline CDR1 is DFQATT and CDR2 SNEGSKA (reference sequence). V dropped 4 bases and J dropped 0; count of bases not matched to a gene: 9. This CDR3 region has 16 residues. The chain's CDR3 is CSAIVDRTYSNQPQHF. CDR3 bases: TGCAGTGCTATTGTGGACAGGACTTATAGCAATCAGCCCCAGCATTTT.

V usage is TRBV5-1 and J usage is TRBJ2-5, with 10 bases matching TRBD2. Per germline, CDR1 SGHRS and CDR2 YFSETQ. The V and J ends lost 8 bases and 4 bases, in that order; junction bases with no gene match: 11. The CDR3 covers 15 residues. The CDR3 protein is CASRGLAGVGETQYF. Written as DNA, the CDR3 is TGCGCCAGTCGGGGGCTAGCGGGAGTAGGAGAGACCCAGTACTTC.

The CDR3 DNA reads TGTGCCAGCAGCTCAGGACAGAGGCGGTTCTTC. This codes for CASSSGQRRFF. The rearrangement uses TRBV7-2 and TRBJ2-1; D may be TRBD1 (6 bases). The V end was cut by 4 bases, the J end by 15 bases, with 13 bases between. The CDR3 consists of 11 residues. Germline loops: CDR1 SGHTA, CDR2 FQGNSA.

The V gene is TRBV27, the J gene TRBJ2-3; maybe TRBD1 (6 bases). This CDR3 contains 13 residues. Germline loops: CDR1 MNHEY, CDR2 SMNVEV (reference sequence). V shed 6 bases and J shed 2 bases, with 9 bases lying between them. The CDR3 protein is CASRGHVTDTQYF. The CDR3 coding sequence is TGTGCCAGCAGGGGACATGTCACAGATACGCAGTATTTT.